This T cell receptor (beta chain) was retrieved from a study of T cell responses to AZD1222 COVID-19 vaccine. Study-level findings and limits: White British donors predominated, females outnumbered males, and clonal diversity was possibly underestimated. Repertoires were obtained only post-peak T cell response. Across the whole spike, CD4 TCRs peaked at regions 160-218 and 743-854.

In the case of this clone: Its target is unknown.

Sequencing was performed with immunoSEQ multiplex PCR; in TCRdb, only in-frame clones are kept and a portion is missing. Among approximately 200,000 clones listed, about 89% were seen once. Doses given second, at about 4 or about 12 weeks, were pooled. Germline CDR1 reads MDHEN; CDR2 reads SYDVKM. The trim removed 4 bases at V and 3 bases at J, leaving 5 bases unmatched. The CDR3 consists of 16 residues. The rearrangement links TRBV28 to TRBJ2-3, with 12 bases aligning to TRBD2. The TCR originated in an adult who received the AZD1222 COVID-19 vaccine. Here the sequenced sample was peripheral blood, taken 28 days after the second AZD1222 dose. CDR3 loop: CASSSGLAGPTDTQYF. The CDR3 bases are TGTGCCAGCAGTTCAGGACTAGCGGGACCGACAGATACGCAGTATTTT.